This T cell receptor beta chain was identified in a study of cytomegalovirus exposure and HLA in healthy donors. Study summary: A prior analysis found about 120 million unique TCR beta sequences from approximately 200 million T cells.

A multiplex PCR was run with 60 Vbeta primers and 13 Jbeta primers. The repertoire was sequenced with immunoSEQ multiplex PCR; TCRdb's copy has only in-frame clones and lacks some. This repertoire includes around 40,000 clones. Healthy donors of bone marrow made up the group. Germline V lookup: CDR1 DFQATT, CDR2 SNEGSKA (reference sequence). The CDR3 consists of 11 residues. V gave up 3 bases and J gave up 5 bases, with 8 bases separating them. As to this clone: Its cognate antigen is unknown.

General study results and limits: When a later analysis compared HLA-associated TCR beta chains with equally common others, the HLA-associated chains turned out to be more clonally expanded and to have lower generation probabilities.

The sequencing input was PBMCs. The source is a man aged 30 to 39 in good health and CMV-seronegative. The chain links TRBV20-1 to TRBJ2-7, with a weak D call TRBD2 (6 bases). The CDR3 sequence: CSASGRDEQYF. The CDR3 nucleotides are TGCAGTGCTAGCGGGAGAGACGAGCAGTACTTC.